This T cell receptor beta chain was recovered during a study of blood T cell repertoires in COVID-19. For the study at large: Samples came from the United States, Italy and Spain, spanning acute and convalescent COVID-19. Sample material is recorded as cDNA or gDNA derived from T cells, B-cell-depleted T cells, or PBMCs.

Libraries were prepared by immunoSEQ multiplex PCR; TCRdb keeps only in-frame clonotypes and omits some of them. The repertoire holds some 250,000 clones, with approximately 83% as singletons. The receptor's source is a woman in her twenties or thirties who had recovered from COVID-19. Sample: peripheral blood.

CDR3 bases: TGTGCCAGCTCACCAGAGGGAAGCGCTAATGAAAAACTGTTTTTT. It codes for CASSPEGSANEKLFF. V is TRBV18 and J is TRBJ1-4; no definite D call. This CDR3 contains 15 residues. Germline V CDR1 and CDR2: KGHSH, LQKENI. Trimming left V 2 bases short and J 3 bases short, with 10 bases between. Full variable domain (rest looked up from reference TRBV18 and TRBJ1-4): NAGVMQNPRHLVRRRGQEARLRCSPMKGHSHVYWYRQLPEEGLKFMVYLQKENIIDESGMPKERFSAEFPKEGPSILRIQQVVRGDSAAYFCASSPEGSANEKLFFGSGTQLSVL.